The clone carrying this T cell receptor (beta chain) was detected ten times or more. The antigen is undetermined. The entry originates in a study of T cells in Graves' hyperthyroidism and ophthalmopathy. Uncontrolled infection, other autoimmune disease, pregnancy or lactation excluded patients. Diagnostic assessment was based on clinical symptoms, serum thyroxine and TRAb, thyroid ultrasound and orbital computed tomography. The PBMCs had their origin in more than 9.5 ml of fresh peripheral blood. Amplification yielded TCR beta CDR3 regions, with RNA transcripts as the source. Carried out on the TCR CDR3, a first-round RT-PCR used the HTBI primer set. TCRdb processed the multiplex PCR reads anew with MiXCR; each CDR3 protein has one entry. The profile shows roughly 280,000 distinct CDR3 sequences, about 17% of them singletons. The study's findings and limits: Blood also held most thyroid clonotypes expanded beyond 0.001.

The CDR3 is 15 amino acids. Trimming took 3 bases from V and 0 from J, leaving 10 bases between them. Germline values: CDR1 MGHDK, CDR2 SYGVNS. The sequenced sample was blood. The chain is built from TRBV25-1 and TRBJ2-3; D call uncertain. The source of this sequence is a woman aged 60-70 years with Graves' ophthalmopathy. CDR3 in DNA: TGTGCCAGCAGTGATGGGCGTCCCAGCACAGATACGCAGTATTTT. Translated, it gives CASSDGRPSTDTQYF. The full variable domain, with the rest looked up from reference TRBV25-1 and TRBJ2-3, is EADIYQTPRYLVIGTGKKITLECSQTMGHDKMYWYQQDPGMELHLIHYSYGVNSTEKGDLSSESTVSRIRTEHFPLTLESARPSHTSQYLCASSDGRPSTDTQYFGPGTRLTVL.